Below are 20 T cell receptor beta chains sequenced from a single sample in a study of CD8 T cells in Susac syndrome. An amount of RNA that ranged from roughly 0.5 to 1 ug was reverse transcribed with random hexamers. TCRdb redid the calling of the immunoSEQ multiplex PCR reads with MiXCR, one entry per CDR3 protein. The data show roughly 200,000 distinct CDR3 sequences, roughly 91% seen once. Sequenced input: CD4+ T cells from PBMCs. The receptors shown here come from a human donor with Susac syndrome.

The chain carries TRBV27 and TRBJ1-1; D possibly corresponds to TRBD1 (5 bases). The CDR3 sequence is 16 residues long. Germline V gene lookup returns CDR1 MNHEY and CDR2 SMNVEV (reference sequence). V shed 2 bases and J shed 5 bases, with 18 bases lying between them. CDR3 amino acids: CASSLAPPQAGTEAFF. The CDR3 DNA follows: TGTGCCAGCAGTTTAGCCCCCCCACAGGCGGGTACTGAAGCTTTCTTT.

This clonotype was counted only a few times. The CDR3 DNA is TGTGCCTGGAGCTCCCGGGAGGCCTTTTACGAGCAGTACTTC. This codes for CAWSSREAFYEQYF. The V gene is TRBV30, the J gene TRBJ2-7, with 7 bases that match TRBD2. The V and J ends lost 3 bases and 4 bases, in that order; junction bases with no gene match: 9. Looked up from germline, CDR1 is GTSNPN and CDR2 is SVGIG (reference sequence). CDR3 length: 14 residues.

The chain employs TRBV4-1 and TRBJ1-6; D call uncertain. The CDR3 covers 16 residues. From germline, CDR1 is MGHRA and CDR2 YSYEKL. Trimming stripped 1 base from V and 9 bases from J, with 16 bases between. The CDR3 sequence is CASSQVGAMTPSPLHF. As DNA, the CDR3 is TGCGCCAGCAGCCAAGTCGGAGCCATGACGCCTTCACCCCTCCACTTT.

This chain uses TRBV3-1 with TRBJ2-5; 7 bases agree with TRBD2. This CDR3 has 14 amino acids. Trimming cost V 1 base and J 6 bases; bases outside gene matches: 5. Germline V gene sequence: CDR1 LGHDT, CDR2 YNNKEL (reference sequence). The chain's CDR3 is CASSQGTSGKTQYF. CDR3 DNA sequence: TGTGCCAGCAGCCAAGGGACTAGTGGAAAGACCCAGTACTTC.

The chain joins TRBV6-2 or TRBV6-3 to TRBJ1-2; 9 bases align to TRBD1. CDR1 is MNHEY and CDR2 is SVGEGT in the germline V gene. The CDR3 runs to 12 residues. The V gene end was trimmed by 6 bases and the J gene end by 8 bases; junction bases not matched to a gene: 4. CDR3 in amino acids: CASRKTGGGYTF. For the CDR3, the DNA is TGTGCCAGCAGAAAGACAGGGGGAGGCTACACCTTC.

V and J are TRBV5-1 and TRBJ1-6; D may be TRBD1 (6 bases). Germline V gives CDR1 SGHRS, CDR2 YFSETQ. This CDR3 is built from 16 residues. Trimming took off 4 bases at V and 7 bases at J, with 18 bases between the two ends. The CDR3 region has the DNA TGCGCCAGCAGCCCCCTACCTGGACAGCCGAATTCACCCCTCCACTTT. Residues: CASSPLPGQPNSPLHF.

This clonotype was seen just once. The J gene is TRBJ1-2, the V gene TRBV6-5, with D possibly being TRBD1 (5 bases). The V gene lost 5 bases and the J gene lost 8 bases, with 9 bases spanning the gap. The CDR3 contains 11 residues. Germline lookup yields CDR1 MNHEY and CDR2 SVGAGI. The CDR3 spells CASSNAGGYTF. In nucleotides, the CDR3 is TGTGCCAGCAGTAACGCAGGGGGCTACACCTTC.

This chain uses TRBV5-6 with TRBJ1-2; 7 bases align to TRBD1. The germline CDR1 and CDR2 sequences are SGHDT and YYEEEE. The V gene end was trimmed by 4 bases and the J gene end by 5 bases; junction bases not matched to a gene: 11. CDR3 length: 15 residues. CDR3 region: CASSPQGQDLYGYTF. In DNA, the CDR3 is TGTGCCAGCAGCCCGCAAGGACAGGACTTATATGGCTACACCTTC.

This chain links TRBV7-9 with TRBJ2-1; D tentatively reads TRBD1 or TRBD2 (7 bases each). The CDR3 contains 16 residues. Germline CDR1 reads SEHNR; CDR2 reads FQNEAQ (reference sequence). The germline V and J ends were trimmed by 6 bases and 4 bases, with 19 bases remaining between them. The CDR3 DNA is TGTGCCAGCAGTTCGCGGGGTCAGGGGGGGTACAATGAGCAGTTCTTC. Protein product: CASSSRGQGGYNEQFF.

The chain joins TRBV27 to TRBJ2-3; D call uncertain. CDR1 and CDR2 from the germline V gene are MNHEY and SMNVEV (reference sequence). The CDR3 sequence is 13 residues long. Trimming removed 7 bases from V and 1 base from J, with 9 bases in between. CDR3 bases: TGTGCCAGCATCCGGAGTGGCACAGATACGCAGTATTTT. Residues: CASIRSGTDTQYF.

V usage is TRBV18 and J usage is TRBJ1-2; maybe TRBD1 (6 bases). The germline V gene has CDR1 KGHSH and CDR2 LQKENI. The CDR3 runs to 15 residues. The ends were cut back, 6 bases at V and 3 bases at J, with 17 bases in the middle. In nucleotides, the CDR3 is TGTGCCAGCTCCCGGGAACAGGGTCCTTACTATGGCTACACCTTC. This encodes CASSREQGPYYGYTF.

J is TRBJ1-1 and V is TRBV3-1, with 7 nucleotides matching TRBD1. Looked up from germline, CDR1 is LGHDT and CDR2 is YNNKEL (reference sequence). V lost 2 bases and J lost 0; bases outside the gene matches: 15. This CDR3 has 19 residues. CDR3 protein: CASSQSYVASGTVNTEAFF. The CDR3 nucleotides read TGTGCCAGCAGCCAAAGTTATGTTGCGTCCGGGACAGTGAACACTGAAGCTTTCTTT.

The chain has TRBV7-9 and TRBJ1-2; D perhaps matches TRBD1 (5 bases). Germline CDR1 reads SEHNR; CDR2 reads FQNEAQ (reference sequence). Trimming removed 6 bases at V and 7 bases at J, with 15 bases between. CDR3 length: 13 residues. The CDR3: CASSSGTLGGYTF. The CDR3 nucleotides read TGTGCCAGCAGTTCCGGGACGTTGGGTGGCTACACCTTC. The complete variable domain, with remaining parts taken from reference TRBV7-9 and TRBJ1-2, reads DTGVSQNPRHKITKRGQNVTFRCDPISEHNRLYWYRQTLGQGPEFLTYFQNEAQLEKSRLLSDRFSAERPKGSFSTLEIQRTEQGDSAMYLCASSSGTLGGYTFGSGTRLTVV.

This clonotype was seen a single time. CDR3 residues: CASSRTGVETQYF. The CDR3 bases are TGCGCCAGCAGCCGCACAGGGGTGGAGACCCAGTACTTC. The V gene is TRBV4-1, the J gene TRBJ2-5, with TRBD1 matching over 7 bases. The CDR3 length is 13 residues. The trim removed 4 bases at V and 5 bases at J, leaving 4 bases unmatched. CDR1 is MGHRA, CDR2 YSYEKL, per germline.

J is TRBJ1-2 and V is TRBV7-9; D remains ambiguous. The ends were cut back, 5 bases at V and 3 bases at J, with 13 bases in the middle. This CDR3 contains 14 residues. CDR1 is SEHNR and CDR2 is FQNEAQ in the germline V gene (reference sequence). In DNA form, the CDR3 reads TGTGCCAGCAGCGAGCGAGTATCGGACTATGGCTACACCTTC. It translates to CASSERVSDYGYTF.

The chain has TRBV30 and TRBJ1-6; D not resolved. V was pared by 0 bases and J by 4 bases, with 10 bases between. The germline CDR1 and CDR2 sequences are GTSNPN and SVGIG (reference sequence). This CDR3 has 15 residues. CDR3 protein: CAWSVRPGYNSPLHF. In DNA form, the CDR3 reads TGTGCCTGGAGTGTACGGCCGGGATATAATTCACCCCTCCACTTT.

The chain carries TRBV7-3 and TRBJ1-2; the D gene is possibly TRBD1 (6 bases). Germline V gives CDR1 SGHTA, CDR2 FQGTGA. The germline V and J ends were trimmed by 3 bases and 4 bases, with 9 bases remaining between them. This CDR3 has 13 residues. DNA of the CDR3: TGTGCCAGCAGCTTCCAGGGGACCTATGGCTACACCTTC. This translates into CASSFQGTYGYTF.

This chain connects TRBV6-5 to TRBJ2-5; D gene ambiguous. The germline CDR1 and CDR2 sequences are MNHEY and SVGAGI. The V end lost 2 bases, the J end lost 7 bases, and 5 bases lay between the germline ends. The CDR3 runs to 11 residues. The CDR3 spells CASSYDGTQYF. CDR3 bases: TGTGCCAGCAGTTACGACGGGACCCAGTACTTC.

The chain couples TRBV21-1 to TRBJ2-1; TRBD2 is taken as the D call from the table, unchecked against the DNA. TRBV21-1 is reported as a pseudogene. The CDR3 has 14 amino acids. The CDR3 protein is CASSSGTRPNEQFF. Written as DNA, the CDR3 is TGTGCCAGCAGCAGCGGGACTAGGCCCAATGAGCAGTTCTTC.

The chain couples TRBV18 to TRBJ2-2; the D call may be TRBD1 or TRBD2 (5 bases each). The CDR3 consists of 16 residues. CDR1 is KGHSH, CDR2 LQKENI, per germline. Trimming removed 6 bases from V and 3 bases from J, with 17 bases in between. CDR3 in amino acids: CASSPFRESYTGELFF. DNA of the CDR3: TGTGCCAGCTCGCCCTTCAGGGAGTCGTACACCGGGGAGCTGTTTTTT.